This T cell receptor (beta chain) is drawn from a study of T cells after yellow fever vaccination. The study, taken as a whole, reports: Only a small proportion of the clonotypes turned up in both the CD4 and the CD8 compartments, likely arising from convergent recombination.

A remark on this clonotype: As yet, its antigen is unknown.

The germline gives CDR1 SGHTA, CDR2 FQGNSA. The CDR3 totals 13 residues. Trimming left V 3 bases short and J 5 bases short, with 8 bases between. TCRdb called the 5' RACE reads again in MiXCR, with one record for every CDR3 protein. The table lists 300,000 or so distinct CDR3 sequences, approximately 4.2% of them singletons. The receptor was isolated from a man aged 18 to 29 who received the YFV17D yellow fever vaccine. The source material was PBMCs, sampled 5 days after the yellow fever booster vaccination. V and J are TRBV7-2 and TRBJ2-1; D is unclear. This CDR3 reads CASSLSRNNEQFF. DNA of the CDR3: TGTGCCAGCAGCTTGAGCAGGAACAATGAGCAGTTCTTC.